This T cell receptor beta chain was identified in a study of T cells in Graves' hyperthyroidism and ophthalmopathy. PBMCs were sourced from approximately 9 ml fresh peripheral blood. V shed 4 bases, J shed 5 bases, and the junction held 5 bases outside the gene matches. The CDR3 extends over 15 amino acids. The germline CDR1 and CDR2 sequences are DFQATT and SNEGSKA (reference sequence). This clonotype has at least ten counts. Regions amplified from RNA transcripts were the TCR beta CDR3 regions. First-round RT-PCR with HTBI primers amplified the TCR CDR3 region. Using its own MiXCR run on the multiplex PCR reads, TCRdb lists one record per CDR3 protein. The data show 400,000 or so distinct CDR3 sequences, approximately 15% seen once.

Specimen: blood. V usage is TRBV20-1 and J usage is TRBJ2-5, with TRBD2 matching over 15 bases. This sequence was found in a woman in her twenties or thirties with Graves' ophthalmopathy. CDR3 coding DNA: TGCAGTGCTACCGTCGGGACTAGCGGGAGGGAGACCCAGTACTTC. It codes for CSATVGTSGRETQYF.